The T cell receptor beta chain under discussion was sequenced for a study of identical twins' blood T cells. As for this clonotype: Its target is not known. A much bigger clone sits one base away, suggesting this may be a read error.

Germline loops: CDR1 LGHDT, CDR2 YNNKEL (reference sequence). The CDR3 contains 15 residues. Study results and limitations: Shared CDR3 clonotype counts tracked mainly the product of cloneset sizes.

A previously described protocol, modified, built RNA-based TCR cDNA libraries. Each TCR cDNA library carried sample-specific barcodes on both ends. In TCRdb, the 5' RACE reads were re-called with MiXCR into one record per CDR3 protein. This sample has roughly 340,000 distinct CDR3 sequences, with roughly 31% found just once. The donors were healthy female monozygous twins, three pairs in total. The TCR originated in a woman aged 18-49 years in good health. Material: PBMCs. The chain combines TRBV3-1 with TRBJ1-3; no clear D. The CDR3 coding sequence is TGTGCCAGCAGCCCCACAGCAGCCTCTGGAAACACCGTATATTTT. Amino acids: CASSPTAASGNTVYF. Filled out from reference TRBV3-1 and TRBJ1-3, the complete variable domain reads DTAVSQTPKYLVTQMGNDKSIKCEQNLGHDTMYWYKQDSKKFLKIMFSYNNKELIINETVPNRFSPKSPDKAHLNLHINSLELGDSAVYFCASSPTAASGNTVYFGEGSWLTVV.